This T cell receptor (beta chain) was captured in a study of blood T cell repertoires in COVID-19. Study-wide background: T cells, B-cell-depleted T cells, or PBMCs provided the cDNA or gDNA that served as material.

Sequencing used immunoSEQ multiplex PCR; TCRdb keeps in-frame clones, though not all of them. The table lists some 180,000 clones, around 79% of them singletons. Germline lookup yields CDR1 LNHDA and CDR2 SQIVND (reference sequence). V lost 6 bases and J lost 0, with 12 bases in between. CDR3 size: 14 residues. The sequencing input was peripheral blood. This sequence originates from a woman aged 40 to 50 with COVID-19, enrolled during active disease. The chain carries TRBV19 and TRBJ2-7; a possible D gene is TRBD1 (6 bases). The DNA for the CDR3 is TGTGCCAGTAGCAGGGGCGGAACCTCCTACGAGCAGTACTTC. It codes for CASSRGGTSYEQYF.